One TCR beta chain is described in this entry. This entry is derived from a study of T cell changes during pregnancy in multiple sclerosis. The germline V and J ends were trimmed by 6 bases and 8 bases, with 10 bases remaining between them. The CDR3 spans 12 residues. CDR1 is SGHTA and CDR2 is FQGTGA in the germline V gene. Assay used: immunoSEQ multiplex PCR; TCRdb lists only in-frame clones, some missing. Of tens of thousands of clones in the sample, approximately 91% were seen once. The chain employs TRBV7-3 and TRBJ2-2; D uncertain. Specimen: peripheral blood, collected in the first trimester of pregnancy. The TCR originated in a female donor with multiple sclerosis, enrolled in a pregnancy study. The CDR3 DNA reads as TGTGCCAGCAGTCCCCAGTTAGGGGAGCTGTTTTTT. Its protein product is CASSPQLGELFF.